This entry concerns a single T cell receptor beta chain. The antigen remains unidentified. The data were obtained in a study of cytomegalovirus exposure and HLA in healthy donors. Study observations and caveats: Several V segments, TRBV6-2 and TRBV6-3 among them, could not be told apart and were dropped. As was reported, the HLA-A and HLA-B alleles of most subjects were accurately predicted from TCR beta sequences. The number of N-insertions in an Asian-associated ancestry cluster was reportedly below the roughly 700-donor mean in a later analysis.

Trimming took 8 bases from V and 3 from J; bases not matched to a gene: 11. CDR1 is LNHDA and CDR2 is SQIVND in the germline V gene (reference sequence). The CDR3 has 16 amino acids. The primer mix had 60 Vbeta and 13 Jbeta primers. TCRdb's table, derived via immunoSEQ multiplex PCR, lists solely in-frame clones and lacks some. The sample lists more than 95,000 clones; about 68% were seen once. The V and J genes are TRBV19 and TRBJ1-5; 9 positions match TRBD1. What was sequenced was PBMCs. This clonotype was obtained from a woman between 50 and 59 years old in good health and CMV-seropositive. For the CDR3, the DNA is TGTGCCAGTTCCTATTCCGGGACAGGGACCAATCAGCCCCAGCATTTT. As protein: CASSYSGTGTNQPQHF.